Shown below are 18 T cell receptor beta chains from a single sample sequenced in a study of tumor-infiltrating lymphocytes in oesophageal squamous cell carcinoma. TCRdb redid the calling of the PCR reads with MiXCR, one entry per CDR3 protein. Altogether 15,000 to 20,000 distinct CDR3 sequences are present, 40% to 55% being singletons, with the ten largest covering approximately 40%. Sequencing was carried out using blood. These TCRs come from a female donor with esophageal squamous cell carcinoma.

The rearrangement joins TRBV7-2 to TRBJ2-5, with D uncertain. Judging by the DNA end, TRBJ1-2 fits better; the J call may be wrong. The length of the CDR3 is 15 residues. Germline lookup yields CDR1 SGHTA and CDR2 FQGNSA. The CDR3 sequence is CASSLVYPGNYGYTF. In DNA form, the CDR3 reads TGTGCCAGCAGCTTAGTTTACCCGGGAAACTATGGCTACACCTTC.

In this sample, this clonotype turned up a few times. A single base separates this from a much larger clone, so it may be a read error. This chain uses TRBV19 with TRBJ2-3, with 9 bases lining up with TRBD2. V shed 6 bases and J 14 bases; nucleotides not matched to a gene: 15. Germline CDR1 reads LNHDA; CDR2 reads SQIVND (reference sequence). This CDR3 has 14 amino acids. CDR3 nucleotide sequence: TGTGCCAGTAGGACTAGCGGTTACACCGGGGAGCTGTATTTT. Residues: CASRTSGYTGELYF.

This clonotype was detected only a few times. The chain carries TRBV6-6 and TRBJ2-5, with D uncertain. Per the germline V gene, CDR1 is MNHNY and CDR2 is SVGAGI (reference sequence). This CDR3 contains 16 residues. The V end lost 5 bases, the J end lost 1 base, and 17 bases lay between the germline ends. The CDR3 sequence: CASSQWANQLQETQYF. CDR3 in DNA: TGTGCCAGCAGTCAATGGGCGAACCAGCTCCAAGAGACCCAGTACTTC.

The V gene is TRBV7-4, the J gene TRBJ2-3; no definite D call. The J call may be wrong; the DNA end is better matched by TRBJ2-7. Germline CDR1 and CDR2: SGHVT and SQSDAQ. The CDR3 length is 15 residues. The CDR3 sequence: CASSSDLGPPYEQYF. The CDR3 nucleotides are TGTGCCAGCAGCTCCGATCTAGGACCCCCCTACGAGCAGTACTTC.

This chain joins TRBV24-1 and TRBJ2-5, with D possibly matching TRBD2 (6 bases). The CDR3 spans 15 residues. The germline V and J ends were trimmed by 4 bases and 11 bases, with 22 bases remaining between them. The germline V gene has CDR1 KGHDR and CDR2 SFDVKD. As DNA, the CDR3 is TGTGCCACCAGTGAAAGGCGGGATCACTACAATGAGCAGTACTTC. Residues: CATSERRDHYNEQYF.

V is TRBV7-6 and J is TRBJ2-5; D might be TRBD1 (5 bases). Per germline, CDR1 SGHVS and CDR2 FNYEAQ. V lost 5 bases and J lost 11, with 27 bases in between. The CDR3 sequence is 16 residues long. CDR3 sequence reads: CASSADTSSSYNEQYF. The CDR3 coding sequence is TGTGCCAGCAGCGCGGACACTTCGAGCTCCTACAATGAGCAGTACTTC.

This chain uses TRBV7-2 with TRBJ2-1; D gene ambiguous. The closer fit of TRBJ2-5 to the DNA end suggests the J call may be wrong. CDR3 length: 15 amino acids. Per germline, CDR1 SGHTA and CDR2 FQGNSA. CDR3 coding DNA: TGTGCCAGCAGCTTAGGGGCAGGCCTTATGCAGACCCAGTACTTC. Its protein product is CASSLGAGLMQTQYF.

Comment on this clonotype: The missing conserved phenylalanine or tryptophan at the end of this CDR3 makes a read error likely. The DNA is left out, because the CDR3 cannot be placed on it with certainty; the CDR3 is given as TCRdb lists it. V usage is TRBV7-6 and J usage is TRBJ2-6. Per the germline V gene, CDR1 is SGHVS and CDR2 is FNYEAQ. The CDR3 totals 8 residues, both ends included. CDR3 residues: CASSLAPV.

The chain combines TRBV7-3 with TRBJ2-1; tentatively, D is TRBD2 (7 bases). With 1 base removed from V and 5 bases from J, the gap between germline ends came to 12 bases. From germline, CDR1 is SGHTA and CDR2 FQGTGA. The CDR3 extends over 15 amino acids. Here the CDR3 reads CASSLSRGANNEQFF. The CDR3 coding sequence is TGTGCCAGCAGCTTAAGTCGGGGGGCCAACAATGAGCAGTTCTTC.

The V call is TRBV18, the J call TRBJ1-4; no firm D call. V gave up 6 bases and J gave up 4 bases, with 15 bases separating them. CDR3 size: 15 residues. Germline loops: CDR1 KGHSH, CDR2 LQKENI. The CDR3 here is CASSPPGGDNEKLFF. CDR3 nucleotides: TGTGCCAGCTCCCCCCCAGGAGGCGATAATGAAAAACTGTTTTTT.

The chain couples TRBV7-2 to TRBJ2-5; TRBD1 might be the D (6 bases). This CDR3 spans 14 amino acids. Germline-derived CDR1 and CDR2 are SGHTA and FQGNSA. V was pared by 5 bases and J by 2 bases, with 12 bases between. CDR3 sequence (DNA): TGTGCCAGCAGCAGTGGACAGCGACAAGAGACCCAGTACTTC. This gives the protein CASSSGQRQETQYF.

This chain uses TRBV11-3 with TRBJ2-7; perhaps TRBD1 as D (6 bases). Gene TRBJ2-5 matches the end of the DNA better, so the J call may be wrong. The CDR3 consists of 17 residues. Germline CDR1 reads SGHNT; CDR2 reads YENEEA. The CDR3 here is CASTINKRQVIQETQYF. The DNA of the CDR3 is TGTGCCAGCACCATAAATAAACGACAGGTCATACAAGAGACCCAGTACTTC.

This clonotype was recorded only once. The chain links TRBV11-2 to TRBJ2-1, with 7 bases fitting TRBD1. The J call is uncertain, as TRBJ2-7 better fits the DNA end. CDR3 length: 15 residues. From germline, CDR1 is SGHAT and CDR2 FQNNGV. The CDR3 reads CASSLVGTVQYEQYF. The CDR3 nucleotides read TGTGCCAGCAGCTTAGTCGGGACAGTCCAATACGAGCAGTACTTC.

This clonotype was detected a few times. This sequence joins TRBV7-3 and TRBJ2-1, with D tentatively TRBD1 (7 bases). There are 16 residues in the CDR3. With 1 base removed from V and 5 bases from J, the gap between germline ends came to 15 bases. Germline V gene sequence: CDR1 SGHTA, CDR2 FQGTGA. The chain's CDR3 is CASSLKVAGGNNEQFF. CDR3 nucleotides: TGTGCCAGCAGCTTAAAAGTGGCAGGGGGGAACAATGAGCAGTTCTTC.

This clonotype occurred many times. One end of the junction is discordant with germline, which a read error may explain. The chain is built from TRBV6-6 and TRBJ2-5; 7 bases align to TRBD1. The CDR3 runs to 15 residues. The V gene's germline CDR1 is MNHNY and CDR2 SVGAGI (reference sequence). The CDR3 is CASSYSGTENSPLHF. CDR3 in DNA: TGTGCCAGCAGTTACTCTGGGACAGAGAATTCACCCCTCCACTTC.

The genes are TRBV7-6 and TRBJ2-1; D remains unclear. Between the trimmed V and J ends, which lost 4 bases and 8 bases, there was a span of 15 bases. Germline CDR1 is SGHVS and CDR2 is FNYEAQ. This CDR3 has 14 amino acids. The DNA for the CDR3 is TGTGCCAGCAGCTCGAGACCCGATGGGGATGAGCAGTTCTTC. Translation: CASSSRPDGDEQFF.

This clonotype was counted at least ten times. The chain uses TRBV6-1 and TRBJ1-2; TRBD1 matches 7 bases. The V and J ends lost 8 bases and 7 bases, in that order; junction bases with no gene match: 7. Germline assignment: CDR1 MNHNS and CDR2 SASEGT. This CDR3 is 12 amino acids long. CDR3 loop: CASRQGPLGYTF. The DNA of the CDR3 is TGTGCCAGCCGACAGGGACCCCTTGGCTACACCTTC.

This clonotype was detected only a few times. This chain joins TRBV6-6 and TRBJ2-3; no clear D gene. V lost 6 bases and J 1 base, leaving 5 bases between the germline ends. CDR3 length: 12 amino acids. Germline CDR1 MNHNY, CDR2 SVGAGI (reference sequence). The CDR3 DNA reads TGTGCCAGCAGGAGCGGCACAGATACGCAGTATTTT. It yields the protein CASRSGTDTQYF.